The 8 T cell receptor beta chains in this list originate from one sample, sequenced in a study of blood T cell repertoires in COVID-19 (dated by TCRdb to the early 2020s). The library was built by means of the immunoSEQ multiplex PCR assay. TCRdb mirrors the immuneACCESS table, restricted to in-frame sequences. Some clones are absent from its copies; in checked studies, under half trace to an unresolved V gene, and the reason for the others is unknown. The sample table holds 130,000 to 150,000 clones, of which about 87% were seen once. The biggest ten clones account for approximately 0.98% of the sample. Sequencing input: peripheral blood. Source of these receptors: a woman aged 45-60 years with acute or convalescent COVID-19.

The rearrangement uses TRBV11-2 and TRBJ1-3, with D unclear. With 2 bases removed from V and 0 bases from J, the gap between germline ends came to 8 bases. Per the germline V gene, CDR1 is SGHAT and CDR2 is FQNNGV. This CDR3 has 15 amino acids. In DNA, the CDR3 is TGTGCCAGCAGCTTAACAGCCTACTCTGGAAACACCATATATTTT. Its protein is CASSLTAYSGNTIYF.

This chain joins TRBV9 and TRBJ1-1; 7 bases fit TRBD1. This CDR3 has 13 residues. V lost 0 bases, J lost 4 bases, and 0 bases stayed unmatched. Per germline, CDR1 SGDLS and CDR2 YYNGEE. The CDR3 DNA is TGTGCCAGCAGCGTAGGGGACAGCACTGAAGCTTTCTTT. Its protein is CASSVGDSTEAFF.

CDR3 residues: CASNRGAPYDEQFF. As DNA, the CDR3 is TGTGCCAGCAACAGGGGGGCACCTTACGATGAGCAGTTCTTC. The chain is built from TRBV6-5 and TRBJ2-1, with 8 bases that match TRBD1. Losses at the gene ends were 7 bases for V and 8 bases for J; bases not matched to a gene: 10. The V gene's germline CDR1 is MNHEY and CDR2 SVGAGI. CDR3 length equals 14 residues.

V usage is TRBV5-1 and J usage is TRBJ2-4; 7 bases agree with TRBD1. V lost 2 bases, J lost 8 bases, and 7 bases stayed unmatched. The CDR3 contains 14 residues. Germline V gene sequence: CDR1 SGHRS, CDR2 YFSETQ. CDR3 DNA: TGCGCCAGCAGCTTTGACAGGGTAGCAGACATTCAGTACTTC. Its protein is CASSFDRVADIQYF. Using reference TRBV5-1 and TRBJ2-4 for the parts outside the CDR3, the full variable domain is KAGVTQTPRYLIKTRGQQVTLSCSPISGHRSVSWYQQTPGQGLQFLFEYFSETQRNKGNFPGRFSGRQFSNSRSEMNVSTLELGDSALYLCASSFDRVADIQYFGAGTRLSVL.

This clone appeared a few times. The chain recombines TRBV4-1 with TRBJ1-2; 7 bases are a match to TRBD1. CDR3 size: 16 residues. J was trimmed by 5 bases and V by 2 bases; bases with no gene match: 11. The germline V gene has CDR1 MGHRA and CDR2 YSYEKL. The CDR3: CASSQPLRDRPYGYTF. The CDR3, as DNA: TGCGCCAGCAGCCAACCACTCCGGGACAGACCGTATGGCTACACCTTC.

The V gene is TRBV5-8, the J gene TRBJ1-6, with D possibly TRBD1 on 6 matching bases. CDR3 length: 16 amino acids. V lost 4 bases to trimming and J lost 5 bases, with 16 bases between them. Per germline, CDR1 SGHTS and CDR2 YDEGEE. DNA for the CDR3: TGTGCCAGCAGCCAGCTAACAGGGTTTGATAATTCACCCCTCCACTTT. Its translation is CASSQLTGFDNSPLHF.

V gene TRBV9 combines with J gene TRBJ1-1, with a weak D call TRBD1 (5 bases). The ends were cut back, 3 bases at V and 6 bases at J, with 12 bases in the middle. This CDR3 has 13 residues. CDR1 is SGDLS, CDR2 YYNGEE, per germline. This CDR3 is CASSGRVRSEAFF. The CDR3 bases are TGTGCCAGCAGCGGCAGGGTGCGCTCTGAAGCTTTCTTT.

This chain links TRBV5-1 with TRBJ2-7; 9 bases line up with TRBD1. The J segment lost 0 bases and the V segment lost 5 bases, leaving 6 bases of the junction unmatched. CDR3 length equals 15 residues. Germline V gene lookup returns CDR1 SGHRS and CDR2 YFSETQ. CDR3 sequence (DNA): TGCGCCAGCAGTTCCGGACAGGGGCCCTCCTACGAGCAGTACTTC. It translates to CASSSGQGPSYEQYF.